This T cell receptor beta chain is drawn from a study of T cells in women clearing cervical HPV infection (dated by TCRdb to between 2018 and 2020). Context from the whole study: The cases were about 27 women with histologically confirmed HPV16-related CIN3 or worse, and 2 of these cases were invasive cancers. The 25 controls were women who cleared a single incident HPV16 infection within 12 months without developing precancer or cancer. Case blood was taken at the visit when the lesion was first identified, whereas control blood was taken when infection was no longer detected. For cases, the median interval between lesion detection and blood sampling was more than 130 days, with an interquartile range of roughly 90 to 200 days. Because only a few women had HLA typing data, the possibility that HLA type acted as a confounder could not be ruled out. Nested within Costa Rica's Guanacaste HPV Natural History Study, an exploratory proof-of-principle case-control study compared TCR repertoires across cervical HPV16 outcomes. Cases and controls were matched on age within five years and on year of sample collection. Cases had a median age of approximately 32 years compared with more than 37 for controls, and baseline characteristics showed no significant differences between the groups. The parent cohort enrolled under 11,000 women aged 18 or older in Guanacaste, Costa Rica, in about 1993 to 1994 and followed the women for 6 to 7 years. Five blinded duplicates per group were added as quality controls, giving some 60 samples: around 50 participants and 10 replicates.

At the junction V is shortened by 4 bases and J by 3 bases; bases outside the gene matches: 5. From its cysteine to its phenylalanine, the CDR3 spans 15 amino acids. The DNA shown is the part of the CDR3 that was read: 36 bases, in frame from base 1. Findings and caveats that apply to the study as a whole: TRBV6-7 relative abundance was lower in cases than in controls (approximately 0.11% versus 0.16%; Bonferroni P = 0.0008). Because the number of T cells in each sample was unknown, differences in richness could reflect differing T-cell content rather than repertoire biology. Significantly higher TCR repertoire richness was observed in CIN3+ cases than in controls across sequencing depths, whereas no difference in evenness was found. Because of the cross-sectional design, the study could not determine whether the associations came before infection or resulted from infection, and neither effector/memory subsets nor HPV-specific T cells were isolated. Cases were distinguished from controls with an estimated AUC of about 0.8 by random forest classifiers combining richness and V gene abundances.

A word on this clone: What this receptor recognizes is not known. The read ends 3 residues before the CDR3 terminus; that terminus is restored from the germline J gene.

Every participant had a single incident cervical HPV16 infection, and prevalent HPV16 infections were excluded. Cervical HPV DNA was detected with MY09/MY11 PCR, and genotyping was done with dot-blot hybridization. Under 17 mL of heparinized blood was centrifuged, after which the buffy coat was aliquoted, frozen at -30 degrees C, and then stored at -80 degrees C. QIAGEN kits were used to extract genomic DNA from the buffy coat specimens. Using the immunoSEQ assay, multiplex PCR amplified TCR beta CDR3 regions from an average of approximately 1.1 ug of genomic DNA per sample. To correct primer bias, the assay used a complete synthetic TCR repertoire to set an amplification baseline. The amplicons were sequenced on the Illumina platform. Processing in the source paper ran as follows. Error correction of the sequences involved clustering with frequency ratios plus a modified nearest-neighbor algorithm, after which the sequences were analyzed in the immunoSEQ Analyzer using IMGT gene definitions. At each rarefaction depth, TCR richness and evenness were averaged over 20 rarefaction repeats, and samples with fewer sequences than the depth were excluded. V, D and J gene relative abundances were compared between groups with Wilcoxon rank sum tests, applying FDR correction. For the blinded duplicates, the intraclass correlation was 90% to 97% for TCR richness and averaged roughly 75% across roughly 65 gene segments. TCRdb took over this immuneACCESS table, retaining in-frame rearrangements with V and J assigned. Such tables are incomplete; in checked studies, under half of the missing clones stem from an unresolved V gene, and the remainder is unexplained. V and J calls and clone size come straight from that table; D and trimming were deduced from the DNA. For this sample, the table gives approximately 37,000 clones. Under 8% of the sample goes to the ten largest clones.

The sequence came from a woman between 18 and 70 years old with a cervical HPV16 infection that either progressed to CIN3+ or cleared (not recorded which). This chain joins TRBV12-3 or TRBV12-4 to TRBJ2-2, with 7 junctional bases fitting TRBD2. Sequences were obtained from blood buffy coat. The CDR3 here reads CASSSRTRYTGELFF. The covered CDR3 bases are TGTGCCAGCAGTTCGCGGACTAGGTACACCGGGGAG.